This note documents a single TCR beta chain sequence. This specimen comes from a study of cytomegalovirus exposure and HLA in healthy donors. Deletions cut 3 bases from V and 0 bases from J, with 9 bases between. The CDR3 consists of 15 residues. Germline CDR1 reads MDHEN; CDR2 reads SYDVKM. 13 Jbeta primers and 60 Vbeta primers were used for the PCR. Data came from immunoSEQ multiplex PCR; TCRdb stores just in-frame clones and leaves some out. This table has approximately 110,000 clones, approximately 80% appearing once. This TCR was recovered from a human donor in good health. The sequenced sample consisted of PBMCs. The chain recombines TRBV28 with TRBJ2-1, with unresolved D. CDR3 nucleotides: TGTGCCAGCAGTTTCATTTACGGCTCCTACAATGAGCAGTTCTTC. Translated, it gives CASSFIYGSYNEQFF.